The 13 T cell receptor beta chains below all came from one sample that was sequenced in a study. TCRdb re-called the 5' RACE reads with MiXCR, one entry per CDR3 protein. The sample lists roughly 8,400 distinct CDR3 sequences; roughly 60% were seen once. What was sequenced was tumor-infiltrating memory CD4+ T cells sorted from the breast tumor. As to subset: memory CD4+ T cells, CD4+CD45RO+CD25-. Receptor source: a female donor with breast cancer.

By share, this clonotype counts as large. DNA of the CDR3: TGCAGTGCTGGCAGAGATAGGGTGGGCTACACCTTC. It codes for CSAGRDRVGYTF. The chain has TRBV20-1 and TRBJ1-2; D gene uncertain. From germline, CDR1 is DFQATT and CDR2 SNEGSKA (reference sequence). V was shortened by 5 bases and J by 8 bases, with 15 bases between the two germline ends. The CDR3 consists of 12 residues.

The chain joins TRBV12-3 or TRBV12-4 to TRBJ1-1, with a possible D match to TRBD1 (5 bases). Trimming pared 1 base from V and 4 bases from J, leaving 13 bases between. The CDR3 loop spans 15 amino acids. CDR3 amino acids: CASSLGPSGVTEAFF. In nucleotides, the CDR3 is TGTGCCAGCAGTTTAGGCCCCTCGGGGGTCACTGAAGCTTTCTTT.

The rearrangement uses TRBV20-1 and TRBJ2-4; tentatively, D is TRBD1 (6 bases). V lost 0 bases to trimming and J lost 7 bases, with 13 bases between them. This CDR3 contains 14 residues. Germline V gene lookup returns CDR1 DFQATT and CDR2 SNEGSKA (reference sequence). CDR3 bases: TGCAGTGCTAGAGACTGGGGCAGGGGCAACATTCAGTACTTC. This sequence encodes CSARDWGRGNIQYF.

The chain couples TRBV29-1 to TRBJ1-5, with TRBD1 as a possible D gene (6 bases). V gave up 6 bases and J gave up 7 bases, with 16 bases separating them. The germline CDR1 and CDR2 sequences are SQVTM and ANQGSEA. The CDR3 consists of 13 residues. DNA of the CDR3: TGCAGCGTCCTCGGGGGGGGCGGGCAGCCCCAGCATTTT. It specifies CSVLGGGGQPQHF. The whole variable domain, filled in from reference TRBV29-1 and TRBJ1-5, reads SAVISQKPSRDICQRGTSLTIQCQVDSQVTMMFWYRQQPGQSLTLIATANQGSEATYESGFVIDKFPISRPNLTFSTLTVSNMSPEDSSIYLCSVLGGGGQPQHFGDGTRLSIL.

This clonotype was detected once. The V call is TRBV25-1, the J call TRBJ2-3; a possible D gene is TRBD1 (5 bases). The germline CDR1 and CDR2 sequences are MGHDK and SYGVNS. V gave up 4 bases and J gave up 5 bases, with 7 bases separating them. This CDR3 has 12 residues. CDR3 residues: CASSVQGDTQYF. The DNA of the CDR3 is TGTGCCAGCAGTGTCCAGGGAGATACGCAGTATTTT.

Remarks on this clonotype: This is likely a read error, given that the CDR3 carries no conserved phenylalanine or tryptophan at its end. The genes are TRBV30 and TRBJ2-5; D perhaps matches TRBD1 (6 bases). The germline V gene has CDR1 GTSNPN and CDR2 SVGIG (reference sequence). The length of the CDR3 is 12 residues. V lost 5 bases and J lost 5, with 12 bases in between. CDR3 coding DNA: TGTGCCTGGGACCGACAGGCGGAGACCCAGTACCTC. This codes for CAWDRQAETQYL.

This chain uses TRBV20-1 with TRBJ2-3; 8 bases are a match to TRBD1. Germline lookup yields CDR1 DFQATT and CDR2 SNEGSKA (reference sequence). Germline trimming cut 5 bases from V and 12 bases from J; bases unmatched to any gene: 7. The CDR3 has 11 residues. Here the CDR3 reads CSAPGQEFQYF. For the CDR3, the DNA is TGCAGTGCTCCGGGACAGGAATTTCAGTATTTT.

This chain links TRBV6-5 with TRBJ1-5; D uncertain. CDR3 size: 15 residues. V gave up 6 bases and J gave up 6 bases, with 18 bases separating them. In germline, CDR1 is MNHEY, CDR2 SVGAGI. CDR3 nucleotides: TGTGCCAGCAGACCCCAATTGGCGGGAATTCAGCCCCAGCATTTT. This sequence encodes CASRPQLAGIQPQHF.

This rearrangement joins TRBV12-3 or TRBV12-4 to TRBJ2-5; TRBD1 is a possible D gene (6 bases). The CDR3 sequence is 14 residues long. The germline V and J ends were trimmed by 1 base and 4 bases, with 10 bases remaining between them. As DNA, the CDR3 is TGTGCCAGCAGTTTAGGGGGGACACGAGAGACCCAGTACTTC. Amino acids: CASSLGGTRETQYF.

This clonotype was detected a few times. This chain uses TRBV11-1 with TRBJ2-3; 7 bases agree with TRBD1. Germline V CDR1 and CDR2: SGHAT, FQDESV (reference sequence). Trimming cost V 1 base and J 3 bases; bases outside gene matches: 4. The CDR3 length is 15 residues. The CDR3 is CASSLGRGKTDTQYF. The CDR3 DNA reads as TGTGCCAGCAGCTTAGGCAGGGGGAAAACAGATACGCAGTATTTT.

This clonotype showed up just once. The gene calls are TRBV12-3 or TRBV12-4 and TRBJ2-1; D could derive from TRBD1 or TRBD2 (5 bases each). The CDR3 runs 15 residues. V shed 5 bases and J shed 3 bases, with 14 bases lying between them. The CDR3 reads CASSHGTGFYNEQFF. CDR3 in DNA: TGTGCCAGCAGTCACGGGACCGGCTTCTACAATGAGCAGTTCTTC.

CDR3 amino acids: CASSQEIGTGQTYEQYF. For the CDR3, the DNA is TGTGCCAGCAGCCAAGAGATAGGGACGGGCCAGACCTACGAGCAGTACTTC. This sequence joins TRBV4-2 and TRBJ2-7; possibly TRBD1 or TRBD2 for D (5 bases each). Germline V gives CDR1 LGHNA, CDR2 YNFKEQ. The CDR3 contains 17 residues. Trimming removed 0 bases at V and 2 bases at J, with 17 bases between.

A remark on this clonotype: One end of the junction does not line up with germline, which may come from a read error. The genes are TRBV2 and TRBJ1-5; D may be TRBD1 (6 bases). The germline V gene encodes CDR1 SNHLY and CDR2 FYNNEI. The CDR3 totals 14 residues. The CDR3 DNA is TGTGCCAGAAGTGCCCCAGGGGGCAATCAGCCCCAGCATTTT. Amino acids: CARSAPGGNQPQHF.